These 27 T cell receptor beta chains came from one sample sequenced in a study of cytomegalovirus exposure and HLA in healthy donors. With 60 Vbeta and 13 Jbeta primers, the PCR was carried out. Sequencing used immunoSEQ multiplex PCR; TCRdb keeps in-frame clones, though not all of them. The repertoire holds about 120,000 clones, 65% seen once, with nearly 9.5% in the top ten. The sequencing input was PBMCs. These receptors were collected from a woman in her thirties or forties in good health and CMV-seropositive.

This chain joins TRBV18 and TRBJ1-1; TRBD1 matches 12 bases. The CDR3 contains 15 residues. V shed 2 bases, J shed 5 bases, and the junction held 3 bases outside the gene matches. CDR1 and CDR2 (germline): KGHSH, LQKENI. DNA of the CDR3: TGTGCCAGCTCACCAGGGACAGGGGGCTATACTGAAGCTTTCTTT. Protein sequence: CASSPGTGGYTEAFF.

This clone occurred a few times. The CDR3 is CASSHDRLAGAVDTQYF. The CDR3 DNA reads TGTGCCAGCAGCCACGACAGGCTAGCGGGAGCGGTAGATACGCAGTATTTT. The chain combines TRBV13 with TRBJ2-3, with 10 bases fitting TRBD2. Germline assignment: CDR1 PRHDT and CDR2 FYEKMQ (reference sequence). V shed 5 bases and J 5 bases; nucleotides not matched to a gene: 13. The CDR3 totals 17 residues.

This chain links TRBV7-2 with TRBJ2-1, with TRBD2 identical over 7 bases. The CDR3 extends over 16 amino acids. Trimming removed 0 bases from V and 3 bases from J; junction bases left unmatched: 5. Germline loops: CDR1 SGHTA, CDR2 FQGNSA. This chain's CDR3 is CASSLAPSGDYNEQFF. The CDR3 bases are TGTGCCAGCAGCTTAGCTCCCAGCGGGGACTACAATGAGCAGTTCTTC.

This rearrangement joins TRBV5-5 to TRBJ2-3; 10 bases are shared with TRBD1. CDR3 length equals 15 residues. V trimming: 4 bases; J trimming: 4 bases; junction bases outside the gene matches: 6. The germline gives CDR1 SGHKS, CDR2 YYEKEE (reference sequence). For the CDR3, the DNA is TGTGCCAGCAGCAGAGGGGACAGGGGTCCAGATACGCAGTATTTT. Protein sequence: CASSRGDRGPDTQYF.

The chain links TRBV5-1 to TRBJ2-1, with D maybe TRBD2 (5 bases). Germline V lookup: CDR1 SGHRS, CDR2 YFSETQ. The CDR3 has 13 residues. Trimming took 2 bases from V and 7 from J, leaving 10 bases between them. The CDR3 DNA follows: TGCGCCAGCAGCTTTACGGGGTCGAATGAGCAGTTCTTC. As protein: CASSFTGSNEQFF.

This clone showed up just once. V and J are TRBV11-2 and TRBJ2-7; possibly TRBD2 for D (6 bases). The CDR3 is 16 amino acids. Germline-derived CDR1 and CDR2 are SGHAT and FQNNGV. V shed 0 bases and J shed 3 bases, with 15 bases lying between them. The CDR3 region is CASSLDLRLAIYEQYF. CDR3 nucleotide sequence: TGTGCCAGCAGCTTAGATCTTAGGCTAGCGATCTACGAGCAGTACTTC. The variable domain in full, completed from reference TRBV11-2 and TRBJ2-7, reads EAGVAQSPRYKIIEKRQSVAFWCNPISGHATLYWYQQILGQGPKLLIQFQNNGVVDDSQLPKDRFSAERLKGVDSTLKIQPAKLEDSAVYLCASSLDLRLAIYEQYFGPGTRLTVT.

This clone was seen a handful of times. The rearrangement uses TRBV7-8 and TRBJ2-7, with 10 positions matching TRBD2. The germline V gene has CDR1 SGHVS and CDR2 FQNEAQ. Trimming removed 7 bases from V and 1 base from J; junction bases left unmatched: 22. CDR3 length: 20 amino acids. For the CDR3, the DNA is TGTGCCAGCACCCTATCCTCTTGGGGGCTAGCGGGAGTAGAGTCCTACGAGCAGTACTTC. Its protein product is CASTLSSWGLAGVESYEQYF.

The chain couples TRBV7-9 to TRBJ2-5; unclear D gene. The CDR3 loop spans 16 amino acids. The V end was cut by 1 base, the J end by 1 base, with 13 bases between. Germline CDR1 is SEHNR and CDR2 is FQNEAQ (reference sequence). CDR3 coding DNA: TGTGCCAGCAGCTTAGGTTACGCGGTGAGCCAAGAGACCCAGTACTTC. Translating gives CASSLGYAVSQETQYF. The entire variable domain, with the rest obtained from reference TRBV7-9 and TRBJ2-5, is as follows: DTGVSQNPRHKITKRGQNVTFRCDPISEHNRLYWYRQTLGQGPEFLTYFQNEAQLEKSRLLSDRFSAERPKGSFSTLEIQRTEQGDSAMYLCASSLGYAVSQETQYFGPGTRLLVL.

The chain uses TRBV6-5 and TRBJ2-2; D possibly corresponds to TRBD1 (5 bases). V lost 6 bases and J 3 bases, leaving 14 bases between the germline ends. Germline loops: CDR1 MNHEY, CDR2 SVGAGI. This CDR3 region has 15 residues. CDR3 protein: CASSPSRVYTGELFF. The CDR3 nucleotides read TGTGCCAGCAGCCCTTCCAGGGTTTACACCGGGGAGCTGTTTTTT.

The DNA of the CDR3 is TGTGCCAGCAGTGGAACGGGACACGTATACAATGAGCAGTTCTTC. As protein: CASSGTGHVYNEQFF. The chain carries TRBV27 and TRBJ2-1, with D possibly TRBD1 on 6 matching bases. V dropped 5 bases and J dropped 4 bases, with 15 bases sitting between them. From germline, CDR1 is MNHEY and CDR2 SMNVEV (reference sequence). The CDR3 runs to 15 residues.

The chain joins TRBV6-1 to TRBJ2-3, with TRBD1 matching over 7 bases. The CDR3 has 16 residues. Germline V gene sequence: CDR1 MNHNS, CDR2 SASEGT. V shed 6 bases, J shed 2 bases, and the junction held 11 bases outside the gene matches. This CDR3 is CASSETGVQLTDTQYF. The CDR3 DNA reads TGTGCCAGCAGCGAAACAGGGGTCCAACTCACAGATACGCAGTATTTT.

The chain combines TRBV7-3 with TRBJ2-5; TRBD1 matches at 7 bases. CDR1 SGHTA and CDR2 FQGTGA come from the germline V gene. V trimming: 4 bases; J trimming: 5 bases; junction bases outside the gene matches: 4. This CDR3 spans 13 amino acids. CDR3 in amino acids: CASSSSRGETQYF. The CDR3 nucleotides are TGTGCCAGCAGCTCCTCCAGGGGGGAGACCCAGTACTTC.

The chain combines TRBV5-1 with TRBJ2-1; 7 positions agree with TRBD2. The CDR3 consists of 15 residues. Losses at the gene ends were 0 bases for V and 6 bases for J; bases not matched to a gene: 6. CDR1 and CDR2 from the germline V gene are SGHRS and YFSETQ. The CDR3 region has the DNA TGCGCCAGCAGCTTGGATGGCGGGAGAGTCAATGAGCAGTTCTTC. Translated: CASSLDGGRVNEQFF.

V usage is TRBV6-5 and J usage is TRBJ2-4; possibly TRBD2 for D (7 bases). The germline CDR1 and CDR2 sequences are MNHEY and SVGAGI. The CDR3 totals 15 residues. V lost 4 bases, J lost 0 bases, and 10 bases lay in between. CDR3 protein: CASSSRGAAKNIQYF. DNA of the CDR3: TGTGCCAGCAGTTCCCGGGGGGCAGCCAAAAACATTCAGTACTTC.

V is TRBV5-1 and J is TRBJ2-7, with 9 bases that match TRBD1. Germline V gives CDR1 SGHRS, CDR2 YFSETQ. This CDR3 is 17 amino acids long. The V segment lost 2 bases and the J segment 5 bases; nucleotides outside the gene matches: 14. The CDR3 DNA follows: TGCGCCAGCAGCTTTGGGACAGGGAGGGTCGGATCCGACGAGCAGTACTTC. Its protein is CASSFGTGRVGSDEQYF.

J is TRBJ2-1 and V is TRBV7-2; tentatively, D is TRBD1 (6 bases). Per the germline V gene, CDR1 is SGHTA and CDR2 is FQGNSA. The CDR3 has 14 amino acids. V was cut by 0 bases and J by 6 bases, with 9 bases left in between. The CDR3 DNA sequence: TGTGCCAGCAGCTTAGCGACAGGCTTCAATGAGCAGTTCTTC. This codes for CASSLATGFNEQFF.

This clone showed up just a few times. V is TRBV4-1 and J is TRBJ1-5; weak D call: TRBD1 (5 bases). The CDR3 spans 13 residues. Germline loops: CDR1 MGHRA, CDR2 YSYEKL. The V end lost 5 bases, the J end lost 2 bases, and 7 bases lay between the germline ends. CDR3 coding DNA: TGCGCCAGCAGCATACAGGGCAATCAGCCCCAGCATTTT. Its translation is CASSIQGNQPQHF.

The chain couples TRBV28 to TRBJ2-2; 10 bases align to TRBD2. The CDR3 is 16 residues long. Germline V lookup: CDR1 MDHEN, CDR2 SYDVKM. V dropped 4 bases and J dropped 4; count of bases not matched to a gene: 6. DNA of the CDR3: TGTGCCAGCAGTTCTTTAGCGGGAGGCTTCACCGGGGAGCTGTTTTTT. This sequence encodes CASSSLAGGFTGELFF. Supplemented by reference TRBV28 and TRBJ2-2, the full variable domain reads DVKVTQSSRYLVKRTGEKVFLECVQDMDHENMFWYRQDPGLGLRLIYFSYDVKMKEKGDIPEGYSVSREKKERFSLILESASTNQTSMYLCASSSLAGGFTGELFFGEGSRLTVL.

V usage is TRBV10-3 and J usage is TRBJ1-1, with D possibly matching TRBD1 (6 bases). V was trimmed by 2 bases and J by 1 base, leaving 14 bases between them. Germline V CDR1 and CDR2: ENHRY, SYGVKD. The CDR3 is 16 amino acids. CDR3 sequence (DNA): TGTGCCATCAGTGAGAGGACCATGACAGGGAACACTGAAGCTTTCTTT. It is translated as CAISERTMTGNTEAFF.

This clone occurred once. The chain uses TRBV2 and TRBJ1-3; no firm D call. Trimming removed 6 bases at V and 4 bases at J, with 4 bases between. The CDR3 extends over 11 amino acids. Germline V gene lookup returns CDR1 SNHLY and CDR2 FYNNEI. CDR3 DNA sequence: TGTGCCAGCAGCGTCGGAAACACCATATATTTT. Protein product: CASSVGNTIYF.

This clone was seen more than once but under ten times. The J gene is TRBJ2-6, the V gene TRBV5-5; the D is unclear. The CDR3 totals 17 residues. Germline CDR1 reads SGHKS; CDR2 reads YYEKEE (reference sequence). Trimming shortened V by 2 bases and J by 0 bases, and 12 bases separated the two germline ends. The CDR3 region has the DNA TGTGCCAGCAGCTTCCTTACGCGGAGCTCTGGGGCCAACGTCCTGACTTTC. It is translated as CASSFLTRSSGANVLTF. The full variable domain, rest sourced from reference TRBV5-5 and TRBJ2-6, is DAGVTQSPTHLIKTRGQQVTLRCSPISGHKSVSWYQQVLGQGPQFIFQYYEKEERGRGNFPDRFSARQFPNYSSELNVNALLLGDSALYLCASSFLTRSSGANVLTFGAGSRLTVL.

The chain links TRBV6-1 to TRBJ2-1, with a weak D call TRBD1 (6 bases). The CDR3 spans 14 residues. Germline V lookup: CDR1 MNHNS, CDR2 SASEGT. V lost 6 bases to trimming and J lost 4 bases, with 13 bases between them. This CDR3 reads CASRRGSGYNEQFF. The CDR3 DNA sequence: TGTGCCAGCAGAAGGGGGTCCGGGTACAATGAGCAGTTCTTC.

The chain carries TRBV27 and TRBJ2-1; 14 nucleotides match TRBD2. This CDR3 is built from 19 residues. CDR1 is MNHEY and CDR2 is SMNVEV in the germline V gene (reference sequence). Trimming cost V 8 bases and J 2 bases; bases outside gene matches: 14. The CDR3 protein is CASEFWGLAGESAYNEQFF. The CDR3, as DNA: TGTGCCAGCGAATTTTGGGGACTAGCGGGAGAAAGCGCCTACAATGAGCAGTTCTTC.

J is TRBJ1-2 and V is TRBV9; the D is unclear. The germline V and J ends were trimmed by 6 bases and 2 bases, with 14 bases remaining between them. The CDR3 spans 14 residues. Germline lookup yields CDR1 SGDLS and CDR2 YYNGEE. CDR3 region: CASTPDGENYGYTF. The CDR3 DNA reads as TGTGCCAGCACCCCAGACGGGGAGAACTATGGCTACACCTTC.

The chain links TRBV29-1 to TRBJ2-5; 10 bases fit TRBD1. The CDR3 has 13 residues. Germline V gene lookup returns CDR1 SQVTM and CDR2 ANQGSEA. The ends lost 4 bases at V and 3 bases at J; junction bases unmatched: 2. The DNA for the CDR3 is TGCAGCGTTGCGGGGACAGGGGAAGAGACCCAGTACTTC. It yields the protein CSVAGTGEETQYF.

This chain connects TRBV28 to TRBJ1-5; D ambiguous. Looked up from germline, CDR1 is MDHEN and CDR2 is SYDVKM. This CDR3 comprises 12 residues. Between the trimmed V and J ends, which lost 7 bases and 2 bases, there was a span of 6 bases. The CDR3 DNA is TGTGCCAGCAAGAGCGGCAATCAGCCCCAGCATTTT. Protein: CASKSGNQPQHF.

The chain links TRBV28 to TRBJ1-1, with 7 positions matching TRBD1. Unmatched junction bases numbered 7, after V lost 4 bases and J lost 2 bases. This CDR3 contains 15 residues. Germline V lookup: CDR1 MDHEN, CDR2 SYDVKM. The DNA of the CDR3 is TGTGCCAGCAGTTCGATCCGGGACAGAAACACTGAAGCTTTCTTT. Protein: CASSSIRDRNTEAFF.